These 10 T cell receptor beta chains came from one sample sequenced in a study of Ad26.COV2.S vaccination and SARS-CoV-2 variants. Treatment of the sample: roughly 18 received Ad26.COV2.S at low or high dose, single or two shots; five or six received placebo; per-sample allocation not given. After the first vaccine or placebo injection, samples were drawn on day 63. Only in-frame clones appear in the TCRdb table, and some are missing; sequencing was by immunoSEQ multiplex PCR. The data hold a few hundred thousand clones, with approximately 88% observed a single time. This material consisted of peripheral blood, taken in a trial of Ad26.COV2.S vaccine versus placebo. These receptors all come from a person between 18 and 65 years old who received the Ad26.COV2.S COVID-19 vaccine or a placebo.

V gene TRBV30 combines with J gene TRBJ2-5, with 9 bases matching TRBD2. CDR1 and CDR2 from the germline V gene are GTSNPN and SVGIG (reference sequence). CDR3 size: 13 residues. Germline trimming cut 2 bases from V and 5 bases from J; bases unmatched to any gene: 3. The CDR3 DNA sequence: TGTGCCTGGAGTTTAAGCGGGGGGGAGACCCAGTACTTC. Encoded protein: CAWSLSGGETQYF.

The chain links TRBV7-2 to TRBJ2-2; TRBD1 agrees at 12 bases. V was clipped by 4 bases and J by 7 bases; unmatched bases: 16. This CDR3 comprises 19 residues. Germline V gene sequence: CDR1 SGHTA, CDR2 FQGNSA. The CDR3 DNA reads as TGTGCCAGCAGCTCCCAACTGGGACAGGGGGCTATTTTTGTCGGGGAGCTGTTTTTT. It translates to CASSSQLGQGAIFVGELFF. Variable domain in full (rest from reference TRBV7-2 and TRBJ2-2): GAGVSQSPSNKVTEKGKDVELRCDPISGHTALYWYRQSLGQGLEFLIYFQGNSAPDKSGLPSDRFSAERTGGSVSTLTIQRTQQEDSAVYLCASSSQLGQGAIFVGELFFGEGSRLTVL.

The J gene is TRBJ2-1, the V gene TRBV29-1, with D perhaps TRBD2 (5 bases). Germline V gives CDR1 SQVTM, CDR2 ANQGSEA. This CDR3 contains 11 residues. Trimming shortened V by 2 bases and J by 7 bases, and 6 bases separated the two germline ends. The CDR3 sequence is CSVEIANEQFF. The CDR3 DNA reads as TGCAGCGTTGAAATAGCGAATGAGCAGTTCTTC.

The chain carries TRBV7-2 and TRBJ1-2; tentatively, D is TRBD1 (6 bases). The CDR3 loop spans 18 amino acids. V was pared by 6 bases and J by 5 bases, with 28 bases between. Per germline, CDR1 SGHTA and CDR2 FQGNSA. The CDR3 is CASSQRGGRESGEYGYTF. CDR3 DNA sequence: TGTGCCAGCAGTCAAAGGGGGGGCAGAGAGTCGGGAGAATATGGCTACACCTTC.

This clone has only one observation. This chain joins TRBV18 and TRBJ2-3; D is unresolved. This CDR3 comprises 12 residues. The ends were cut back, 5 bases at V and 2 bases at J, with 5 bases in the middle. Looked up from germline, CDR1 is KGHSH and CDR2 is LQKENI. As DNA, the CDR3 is TGTGCCAGCTCATCTTACACAGATACGCAGTATTTT. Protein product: CASSSYTDTQYF. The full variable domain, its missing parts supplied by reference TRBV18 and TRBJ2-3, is NAGVMQNPRHLVRRRGQEARLRCSPMKGHSHVYWYRQLPEEGLKFMVYLQKENIIDESGMPKERFSAEFPKEGPSILRIQQVVRGDSAAYFCASSSYTDTQYFGPGTRLTVL.

The CDR3 sequence is CASSLDPGSSTYEQYF. In DNA, the CDR3 is TGCGCCAGCAGCTTGGATCCGGGGAGTAGTACCTACGAGCAGTACTTC. J is TRBJ2-7 and V is TRBV5-1, with a possible D match to TRBD2 (5 bases). Trimming stripped 0 bases from V and 2 bases from J, with 15 bases between. The CDR3 loop spans 16 amino acids. From germline, CDR1 is SGHRS and CDR2 YFSETQ. The variable domain in full, completed from reference TRBV5-1 and TRBJ2-7, reads KAGVTQTPRYLIKTRGQQVTLSCSPISGHRSVSWYQQTPGQGLQFLFEYFSETQRNKGNFPGRFSGRQFSNSRSEMNVSTLELGDSALYLCASSLDPGSSTYEQYFGPGTRLTVT.

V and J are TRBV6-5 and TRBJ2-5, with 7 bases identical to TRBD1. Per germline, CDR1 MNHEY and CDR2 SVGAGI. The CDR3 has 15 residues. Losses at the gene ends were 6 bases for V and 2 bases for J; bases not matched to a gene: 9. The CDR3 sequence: CASSLTRTGQETQYF. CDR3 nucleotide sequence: TGTGCCAGCAGCCTTACGCGGACAGGTCAAGAGACCCAGTACTTC.

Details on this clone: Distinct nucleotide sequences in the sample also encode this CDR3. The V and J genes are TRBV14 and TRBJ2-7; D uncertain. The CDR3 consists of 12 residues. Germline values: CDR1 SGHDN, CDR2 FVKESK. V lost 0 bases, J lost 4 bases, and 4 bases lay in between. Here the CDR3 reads CASSQDPYEQYF. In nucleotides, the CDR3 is TGTGCCAGCAGCCAAGATCCGTACGAGCAGTACTTC. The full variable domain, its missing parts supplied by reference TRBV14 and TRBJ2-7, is EAGVTQFPSHSVIEKGQTVTLRCDPISGHDNLYWYRRVMGKEIKFLLHFVKESKQDESGMPNNRFLAERTGGTYSTLKVQPAELEDSGVYFCASSQDPYEQYFGPGTRLTVT.

This CDR3 is CASSSTGVSETQYF. DNA for the CDR3: TGTGCCAGCAGCTCAACGGGGGTTTCAGAGACCCAGTACTTC. The chain links TRBV7-2 to TRBJ2-5; D possibly corresponds to TRBD2 (6 bases). This CDR3 is built from 14 residues. Looked up from germline, CDR1 is SGHTA and CDR2 is FQGNSA. V lost 4 bases and J lost 4, with 13 bases in between.

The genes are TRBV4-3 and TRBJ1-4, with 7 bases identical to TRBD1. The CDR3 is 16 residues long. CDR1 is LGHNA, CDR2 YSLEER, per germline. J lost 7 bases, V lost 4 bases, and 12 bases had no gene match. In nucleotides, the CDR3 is TGCGCCAGCAGCCCAACAGGGACAGACCTCCCTGAAAAACTGTTTTTT. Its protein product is CASSPTGTDLPEKLFF.